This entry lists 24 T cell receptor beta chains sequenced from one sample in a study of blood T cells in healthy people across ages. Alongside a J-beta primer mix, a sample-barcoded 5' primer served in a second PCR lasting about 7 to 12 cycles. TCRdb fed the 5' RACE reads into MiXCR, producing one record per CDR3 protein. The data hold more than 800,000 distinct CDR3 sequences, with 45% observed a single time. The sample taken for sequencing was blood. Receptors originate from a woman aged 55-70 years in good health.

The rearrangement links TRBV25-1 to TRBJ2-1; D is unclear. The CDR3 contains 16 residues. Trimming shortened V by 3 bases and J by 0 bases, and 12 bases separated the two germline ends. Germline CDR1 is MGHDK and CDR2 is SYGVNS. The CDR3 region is CASSDSSVSSYNEQFF. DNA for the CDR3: TGTGCCAGCAGTGATAGCTCGGTAAGCTCCTACAATGAGCAGTTCTTC.

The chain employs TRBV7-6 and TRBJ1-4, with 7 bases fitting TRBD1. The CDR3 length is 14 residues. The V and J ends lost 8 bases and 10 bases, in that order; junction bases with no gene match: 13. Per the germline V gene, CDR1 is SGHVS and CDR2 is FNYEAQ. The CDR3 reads CASGTGQLGGKLFF. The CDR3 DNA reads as TGTGCCAGCGGAACGGGACAGTTGGGAGGAAAACTGTTTTTT.

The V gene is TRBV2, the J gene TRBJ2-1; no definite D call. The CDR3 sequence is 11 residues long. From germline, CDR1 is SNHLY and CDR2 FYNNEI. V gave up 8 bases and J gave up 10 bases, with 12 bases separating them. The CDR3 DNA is TGTGCCAGCTACAACCTCCGGGAGCAGTTCTTC. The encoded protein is CASYNLREQFF.

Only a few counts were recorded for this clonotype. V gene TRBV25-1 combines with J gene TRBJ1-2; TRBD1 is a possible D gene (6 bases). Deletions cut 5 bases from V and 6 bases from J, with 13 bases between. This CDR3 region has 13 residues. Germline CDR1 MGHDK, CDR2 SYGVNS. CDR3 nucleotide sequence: TGTGCCAGCAGTAATCCGGGGGCGAATGGCTACACCTTC. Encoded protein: CASSNPGANGYTF.

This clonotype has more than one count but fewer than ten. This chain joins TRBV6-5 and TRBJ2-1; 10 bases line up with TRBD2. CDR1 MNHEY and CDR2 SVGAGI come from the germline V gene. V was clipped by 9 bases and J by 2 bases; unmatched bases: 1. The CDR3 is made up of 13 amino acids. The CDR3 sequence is CASTSGAYNEQFF. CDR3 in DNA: TGTGCCAGTACTAGCGGGGCCTACAATGAGCAGTTCTTC.

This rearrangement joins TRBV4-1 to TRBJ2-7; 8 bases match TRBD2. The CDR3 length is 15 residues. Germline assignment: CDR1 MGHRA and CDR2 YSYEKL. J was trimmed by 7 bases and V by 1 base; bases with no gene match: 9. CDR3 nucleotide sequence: TGCGCCAGCAGCCAAGGTAGCGGGACATACAATGAGCAGTACTTC. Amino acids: CASSQGSGTYNEQYF.

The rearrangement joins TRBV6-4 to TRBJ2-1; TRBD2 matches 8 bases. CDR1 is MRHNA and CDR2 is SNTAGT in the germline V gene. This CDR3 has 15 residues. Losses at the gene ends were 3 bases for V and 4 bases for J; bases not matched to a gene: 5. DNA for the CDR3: TGTGCCAGCAGTGAAGTAGCGGGATCATACAATGAGCAGTTCTTC. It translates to CASSEVAGSYNEQFF.

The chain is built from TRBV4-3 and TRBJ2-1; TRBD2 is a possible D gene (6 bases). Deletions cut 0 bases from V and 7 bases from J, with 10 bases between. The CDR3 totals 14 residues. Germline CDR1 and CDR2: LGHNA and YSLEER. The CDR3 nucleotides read TGCGCCAGCAGCCAAGAGGAGGGATTGAATGAGCAGTTCTTC. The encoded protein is CASSQEEGLNEQFF.

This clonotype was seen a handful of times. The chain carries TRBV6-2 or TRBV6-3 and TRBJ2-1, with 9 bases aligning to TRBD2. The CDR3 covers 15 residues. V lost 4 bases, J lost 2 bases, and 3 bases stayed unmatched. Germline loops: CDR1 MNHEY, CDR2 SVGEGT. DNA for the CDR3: TGTGCCAGCAGTTTTAGCGGGAGTACCTACAATGAGCAGTTCTTC. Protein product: CASSFSGSTYNEQFF.

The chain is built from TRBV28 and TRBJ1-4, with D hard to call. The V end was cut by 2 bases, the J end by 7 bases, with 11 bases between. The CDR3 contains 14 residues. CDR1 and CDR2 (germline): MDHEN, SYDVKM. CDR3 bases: TGTGCCAGCAGTTTACTCCAAGGTGGTGAAAAACTGTTTTTT. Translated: CASSLLQGGEKLFF.

The CDR3 DNA reads as TGTGCCAGCAGCTTACGGGCTTCGGGAAACACCTTCAATTTTAACTATGGCTACACCTTC. This codes for CASSLRASGNTFNFNYGYTF. The chain couples TRBV9 to TRBJ1-2; D uncertain. There are 20 residues in the CDR3. V was pared by 4 bases and J by 1 base, with 29 bases between. The germline V gene encodes CDR1 SGDLS and CDR2 YYNGEE.

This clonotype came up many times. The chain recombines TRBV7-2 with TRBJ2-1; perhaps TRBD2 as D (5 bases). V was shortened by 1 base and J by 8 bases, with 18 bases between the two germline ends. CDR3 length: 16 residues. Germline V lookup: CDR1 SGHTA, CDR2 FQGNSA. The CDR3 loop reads CASSLEAGGGRYEQFF. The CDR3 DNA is TGTGCCAGCAGCTTAGAAGCCGGCGGAGGCAGGTATGAGCAGTTCTTC. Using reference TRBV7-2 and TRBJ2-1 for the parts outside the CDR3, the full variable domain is GAGVSQSPSNKVTEKGKDVELRCDPISGHTALYWYRQSLGQGLEFLIYFQGNSAPDKSGLPSDRFSAERTGGSVSTLTIQRTQQEDSAVYLCASSLEAGGGRYEQFFGPGTRLTVL.

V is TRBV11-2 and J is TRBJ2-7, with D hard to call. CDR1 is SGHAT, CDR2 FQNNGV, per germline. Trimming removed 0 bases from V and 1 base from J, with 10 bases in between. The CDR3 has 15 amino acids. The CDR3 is CASSLEFAVSYEQYF. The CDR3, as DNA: TGTGCCAGCAGCTTAGAATTTGCGGTTTCCTACGAGCAGTACTTC.

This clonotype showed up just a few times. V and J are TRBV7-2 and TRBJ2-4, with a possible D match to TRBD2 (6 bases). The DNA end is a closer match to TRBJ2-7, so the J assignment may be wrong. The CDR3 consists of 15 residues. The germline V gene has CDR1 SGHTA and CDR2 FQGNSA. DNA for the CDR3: TGTGCCAGCACCTCATGGGACCGCGGGGTCTTCGAGCAGTACTTC. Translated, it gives CASTSWDRGVFEQYF.

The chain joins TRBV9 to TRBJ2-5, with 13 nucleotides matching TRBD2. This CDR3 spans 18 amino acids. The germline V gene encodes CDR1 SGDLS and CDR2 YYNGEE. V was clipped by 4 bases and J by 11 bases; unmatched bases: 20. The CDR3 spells CASSPRGTSGVLDNEQYF. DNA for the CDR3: TGTGCCAGCAGCCCACGAGGGACTAGCGGGGTCCTAGACAATGAGCAGTACTTC.

The DNA for the CDR3 is TGTGCCAGCAGCTGGGGACTAGCGGGAGGGCCCGGGACCGGGGAGCTGTTTTTT. It yields the protein CASSWGLAGGPGTGELFF. The chain couples TRBV7-7 to TRBJ2-2; 16 nucleotides match TRBD2. V was clipped by 4 bases and J by 5 bases; unmatched bases: 7. This CDR3 contains 18 residues. Germline V gives CDR1 SSHAT, CDR2 FNYEAQ (reference sequence). The whole variable domain, remainder taken from reference TRBV7-7 and TRBJ2-2, is GAGVSQSPRYKVTKRGQDVTLRCDPISSHATLYWYQQALGQGPEFLTYFNYEAQPDKSGLPSDRFSAERPEGSISTLTIQRTEQRDSAMYRCASSWGLAGGPGTGELFFGEGSRLTVL.

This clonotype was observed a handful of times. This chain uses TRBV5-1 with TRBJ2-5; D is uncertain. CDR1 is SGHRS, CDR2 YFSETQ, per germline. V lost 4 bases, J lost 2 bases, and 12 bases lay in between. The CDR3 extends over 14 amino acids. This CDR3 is CASSRYPAQETQYF. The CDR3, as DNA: TGCGCCAGCAGCCGATATCCCGCGCAAGAGACCCAGTACTTC. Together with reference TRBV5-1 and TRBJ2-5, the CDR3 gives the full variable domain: KAGVTQTPRYLIKTRGQQVTLSCSPISGHRSVSWYQQTPGQGLQFLFEYFSETQRNKGNFPGRFSGRQFSNSRSEMNVSTLELGDSALYLCASSRYPAQETQYFGPGTRLLVL.

CDR3 DNA: TGTGCCAGCCGAACGTGGGGGGCGAATGAGCAGTTCTTC. Its translation is CASRTWGANEQFF. V is TRBV6-1 and J is TRBJ2-1; D possibly uses TRBD1 or TRBD2 (6 bases each). This CDR3 spans 13 amino acids. Trimming took 8 bases from V and 7 from J, leaving 15 bases between them. Germline CDR1 is MNHNS and CDR2 is SASEGT.

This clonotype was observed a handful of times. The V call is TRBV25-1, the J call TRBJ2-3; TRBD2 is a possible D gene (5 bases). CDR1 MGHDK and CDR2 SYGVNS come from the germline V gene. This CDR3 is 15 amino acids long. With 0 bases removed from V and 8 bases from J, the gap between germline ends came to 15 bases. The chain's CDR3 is CASSEYRELEGTQYF. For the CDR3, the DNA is TGTGCCAGCAGTGAATATAGGGAGCTCGAGGGTACGCAGTATTTT.

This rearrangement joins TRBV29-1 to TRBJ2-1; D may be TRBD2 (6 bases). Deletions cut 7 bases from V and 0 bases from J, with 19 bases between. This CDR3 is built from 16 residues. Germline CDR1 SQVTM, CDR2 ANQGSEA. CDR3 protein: CSGGRRVGSSYNEQFF. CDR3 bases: TGCAGCGGGGGTCGGAGGGTGGGAAGCTCCTACAATGAGCAGTTCTTC.

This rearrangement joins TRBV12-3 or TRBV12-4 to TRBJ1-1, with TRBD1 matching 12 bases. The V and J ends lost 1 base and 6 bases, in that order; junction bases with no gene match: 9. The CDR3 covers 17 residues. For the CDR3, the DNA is TGTGCCAGCAGTTTAGATGGGACAGGGGGCGCGGCCCCTGAAGCTTTCTTT. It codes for CASSLDGTGGAAPEAFF.

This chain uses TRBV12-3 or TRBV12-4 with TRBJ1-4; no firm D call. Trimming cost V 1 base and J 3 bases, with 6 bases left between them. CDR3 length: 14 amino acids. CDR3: CASSLGRSNEKLFF. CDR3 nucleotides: TGTGCCAGCAGTTTAGGACGGTCTAATGAAAAACTGTTTTTT.

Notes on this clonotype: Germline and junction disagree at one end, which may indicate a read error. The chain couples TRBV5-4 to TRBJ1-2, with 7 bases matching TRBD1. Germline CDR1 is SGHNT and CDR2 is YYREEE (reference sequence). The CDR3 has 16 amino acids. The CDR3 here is CANSFGTRGMSYGYTF. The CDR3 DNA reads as TGTGCCAACAGCTTTGGGACCAGGGGGATGTCCTATGGCTACACCTTC.

In DNA, the CDR3 is TGTGCCAGCAGTTATCCCCGTGGCGGGAGGGCTGATACGCAGTATTTT. This encodes CASSYPRGGRADTQYF. V gene TRBV6-2 or TRBV6-3 combines with J gene TRBJ2-3; TRBD2 aligns across 9 bases. The CDR3 sequence is 16 residues long. Trimming cost V 3 bases and J 6 bases; bases outside gene matches: 10. From germline, CDR1 is MNHEY and CDR2 SVGEGT.